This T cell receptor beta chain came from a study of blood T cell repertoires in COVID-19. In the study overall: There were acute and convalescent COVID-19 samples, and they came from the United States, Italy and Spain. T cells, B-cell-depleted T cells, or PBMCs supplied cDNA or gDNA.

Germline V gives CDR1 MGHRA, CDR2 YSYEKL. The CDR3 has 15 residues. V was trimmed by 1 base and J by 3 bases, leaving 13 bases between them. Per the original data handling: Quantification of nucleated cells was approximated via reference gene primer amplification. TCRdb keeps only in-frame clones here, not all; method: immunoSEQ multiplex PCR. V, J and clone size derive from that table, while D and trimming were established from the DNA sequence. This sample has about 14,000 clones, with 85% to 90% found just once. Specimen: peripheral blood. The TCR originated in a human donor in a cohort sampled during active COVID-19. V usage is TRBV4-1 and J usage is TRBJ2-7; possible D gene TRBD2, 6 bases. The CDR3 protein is CASSQGGDPYYEQYF. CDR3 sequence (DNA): TGCGCCAGCAGCCAAGGGGGGGACCCCTACTACGAGCAGTACTTC.